The entry below gives a single T cell receptor (beta chain) sequence along with its context. The antigen this receptor binds is unknown. Nothing much larger sits one base from this clone, and base qualities are not available. To prepare the library, the immunoSEQ multiplex PCR assay was applied. For the multiplex PCR, a mixture combining 60 forward primers for TCR Vbeta segments and 13 reverse primers for TCR Jbeta segments was used. The CDR3 region of rearranged TCR beta genes was amplified from genomic DNA with a multiplex PCR assay. The Illumina HiSeq System was used to sequence the amplified TCR beta libraries as 87-base-pair reads. The authors' pipeline ran thus. Across the 700 or so repertoires, a later analysis counted approximately 75 million unique TCR beta chains, roughly 11 million of which were shared by at least two donors. A nearest-neighbor algorithm error-corrected the raw reads and collapsed the reads into unique sequences, merging closely related sequences to remove PCR and sequencing errors. CDR3 sequences were aligned to IMGT reference sequences to assign V, D and J gene segments. For a sequence to be retained, a match of at least six nucleotides to both a V gene segment and a J gene segment was required. Rearrangements were classified as productive when the CDR3 lacked stop codons and remained in frame with V and J, and all other rearrangements were classified as non-productive. Following IMGT convention, CDR3 was defined as the stretch from the second conserved V-encoded cysteine to the conserved J-encoded phenylalanine. In an earlier analysis of approximately 500 of the donors, sequences lacking an unambiguous match to a single V gene segment were excluded. An earlier analysis of approximately 590 of the donors called V segments functional above 56.7% productive rearrangements and segregating when the between-donor standard deviation exceeded 5%. A statistical classification framework was developed to diagnose cytomegalovirus status using the catalog of TCR beta chain sequences. In a later analysis, TCR nucleotide sequences were compared against IMGT/GENE-DB human TR gene sequences so that V and J genes could be assigned. The TCRdist pipeline was used in a later analysis to assign CDR3 sequences and most-parsimonious VDJ recombination scenarios. In a later analysis, each TCR beta chain was defined by its CDR3 amino acid sequence together with its V-gene family, and reads lacking a unique V-gene family were excluded. As a way to deal with suspected cross-contamination and a sequencing artifact, a later analysis dropped 450 to 700 nucleotide sequences that were highly shared and had low generation probability. In a later analysis, a clonal expansion index was calculated for each public chain from normalized within-repertoire ranks of inferred template counts. A later analysis computed generation probabilities with a VDJ recombination model fitted to out-of-frame rearrangements, and checked the results against IGoR. Hypergeometric tests were used in a later analysis to score TCR-TCR, TCR-HLA and TCR-CMV co-occurrence, with a repertoire-size bias correction applied to the TCR pairs. False discovery rates were estimated in a later analysis by permuting HLA or CMV assignments 20 times. In a later analysis, co-occurring TCRs were grouped using DBSCAN, and TCRdist sequence similarity was added for clustering within HLA-allele-positive subsets. Co-occurrence clustering excluded repertoires with fewer than 30,000 or more than 120,000 public chains, plus five with anomalous nucleotide sharing. In TCRdb, the immuneACCESS table is reduced to in-frame sequences with V and J assigned. These tables do not hold every clone; where another copy was compared, an unresolved V gene accounts for under half, and the others remain unexplained. The V and J calls and the clone size are those of that table, but D and trimming were determined from the DNA. For this sample there are fewer than 70,000 clones; roughly 68% appear just once. The ten largest clones take up 8.5% to 14% of the sample.

This sample stems from a study of cytomegalovirus exposure and HLA in healthy donors (dated 2017 in TCRdb). Turning to the overall study: An earlier analysis of approximately 640 of the donors reported about 250 Gb of sequence data and 100 million to 130 million unique TCR beta sequences from 190 million or so T cells. An early release that covered fewer than 800 HLA-typed donors contained about 300 gigabases of sequencing data and tens of millions of unique TCR sequences. Among the roughly 380 genotyped donors, about 83% belonged to the genetic ancestry cluster associated with self-reported Caucasian donors. The aim of the study was to test whether cataloging public T cell receptors could identify signatures of past pathogen exposure. The study profiled the T cell repertoires of about 720 subjects by immunosequencing and related them to cytomegalovirus serostatus. A separate validation cohort of roughly 110 different subjects was used in addition to the 666-subject first cohort. To predict cytomegalovirus infection status, the study brought together high-throughput TCR immunosequencing, statistical association of individual TCRs with disease status, and machine learning. A later analysis re-analyzed previously published TCR beta repertoires from approximately 670 donors and added high-resolution HLA genotyping to study TCR occurrence patterns. In the later analysis, no new phenotypic data were used to find candidate immune exposures; instead, reliance was placed on TCR beta sequences and their occurrence across donors. To decide whether each TCR beta V gene segment behaved as functional or pseudogenic, an earlier analysis of nearly 600 of the donors relied on high-throughput TCR beta sequencing. Alongside the repertoire data, information on donor age, sex, ethnicity and CMV serostatus was compiled. A later genetic analysis took genome-wide SNP genotypes for about three fifths of the 666 donors and used that subset as a discovery cohort. All discovery cohort repertoires had been generated using a single sequencing platform. HLA typing covered class I and class II loci at four-digit resolution. Typing coverage differed by locus: A, B, C, DRB1 and DQB1 were typed in about 620-640 donors, DQA1 in approximately 520, DPA1 in some 570, and DPB1 in 450 to 480. Because of strong linkage in the cohort, five DR-DQ haplotypes were treated as single units for association and clustering. Among a few hundred genotyped donors of the cohort, an average of approximately 240,000 unique TCR beta nucleotide sequences were sequenced per donor, roughly 18% of them non-productive.

The cohort consisted of 600 to 750 healthy bone marrow donors. All cohort members were sampled while nominally healthy, although unrecorded immune exposures were likely present. The donor tested CMV seropositive, placing the donor among the roughly 300 seropositive members of the cohort. Every donor gave a peripheral blood sample, and the peripheral blood mononuclear cells from that sample were used for TCR beta sequencing. Genomic DNA extraction from the blood cell samples was performed with the Qiagen DNeasy Blood Extraction Kit. Here is what the overall study found, with its caveats: Assigning TCR associations to individual alleles was difficult when HLA alleles, especially DR and DQ, strongly co-occurred. The earlier analysis of 587 of the donors excluded around 17 rarely observed V segments, including chromosome 9 orphons, because counts were too low. Specific HLA alleles were associated with 15,000 to 20,000 TCR beta sequences at a false discovery rate of 0.05 in a later analysis. In an earlier analysis of approximately 590 of the donors, most TCR beta V segments appeared in productive rearrangements about 87% or about 30% of the time, broadly matching IMGT annotations. Cytomegalovirus status was reported to be diagnosed by the classifier with high specificity and sensitivity in both the original and validation cohorts. Correlated functional status among segregating V segments might reflect linkage disequilibrium, but an unknown experimental factor could not be ruled out. Only TCR beta chains were sequenced in this cohort, and the absence of alpha or paired-chain data limited detectable features. In a later analysis, most CMV-associated TCR beta chains were found to appear HLA-restricted, with HLA associations seemingly driven largely by CMV exposure. Most TCR sequences were observed very rarely across donors, whereas some public TCRs were present in many individuals. Because the 87-base-pair reads could not distinguish some IMGT-functional V segments, including TRBV6-2 and TRBV6-3, those segments were excluded. A later analysis found that HLA-associated TCR beta chains were more clonally expanded and had lower generation probabilities than equally common non-associated chains. The study gave a list of under 200 TCR beta chains associated with cytomegalovirus. In a later analysis, the rate of TCR association differed among HLA loci, with DRB1 alleles having the most associated TCRs and HLA-C alleles having the fewest. The authors suggested that the approach could potentially be extended to other disease states and immunological phenotypes. A cluster of highly shared sequence variants was judged likely to be a technical artifact of the sequencing pipeline. Presence/absence analyses assumed roughly uniform sequencing depth across donors, an assumption that may not hold. In vitro tests confirmed that a few of the cytomegalovirus-associated TCR beta chains recognize cytomegalovirus antigens. A later genetic analysis reported fewer N-insertions in productive TCRs among donors in an Asian-associated ancestry cluster than the roughly 720-donor mean. A further reported finding was that TCR beta sequences accurately predicted the HLA-A and HLA-B alleles for most subjects in the first cohort. Because some donors lacked HLA typing at each locus, the association tests relied only on the typed subset. In a later genetic analysis, a missense DCLRE1C variant was associated with V-gene and J-gene trimming of TCR beta chains, and the association was replicated in an independent cohort. Several of the top co-occurrence clusters appeared to be linked to parvovirus B19, influenza, CMV and Epstein-Barr virus, according to a later analysis. Immune exposure information for the cohort was limited to CMV serostatus.

The germline V and J ends show losses of 3 bases and 4 bases respectively, and no gene match explains 10 bases of the junction. Reading the germline V gene gives CDR1 KGHSH and CDR2 LQKENI. The CDR3 runs 16 amino acids, cysteine and phenylalanine included. The sequence is cut down to CDR3 DNA, 48 bases in frame from base 1. The sequencing sample was made of PBMCs. This clonotype was sampled from a woman between 55 and 75 years old in good health and CMV-seropositive. The chain is encoded by TRBV18 joined to TRBJ1-1; 8 nucleotides in the junction match TRBD1. The DNA sequence is given as TGTGCCAGCTCACCGGGACAGGCTAAAGGAGGCACTGAAGCTTTCTTT. The translation is CASSPGQAKGGTEAFF. The CDR3, completed at both ends by the reference TRBV18 and TRBJ1-1 genes, gives the full variable domain NAGVMQNPRHLVRRRGQEARLRCSPMKGHSHVYWYRQLPEEGLKFMVYLQKENIIDESGMPKERFSAEFPKEGPSILRIQQVVRGDSAAYFCASSPGQAKGGTEAFFGQGTRLTVV.